This T cell receptor (beta chain) was sequenced during a study of control samples from healthy donors and cancer patients. The table came from immunoSEQ multiplex PCR; TCRdb's copy has only in-frame clones and leaves some out. This table holds 130,000 or so clones, 75% to 95% found once. The V gene's germline CDR1 is KGHSH and CDR2 LQKENI. Trimming left V 6 bases short and J 2 bases short, with 13 bases between. This CDR3 is built from 14 residues. The chain combines TRBV18 with TRBJ1-1; maybe TRBD1 (5 bases). The source is a man aged 40-50 years in good health. The sequenced sample was blood. The CDR3 DNA follows: TGTGCCAGCTCCCTAGGAACAGGAAACACTGAAGCTTTCTTT. Its translation: CASSLGTGNTEAFF.